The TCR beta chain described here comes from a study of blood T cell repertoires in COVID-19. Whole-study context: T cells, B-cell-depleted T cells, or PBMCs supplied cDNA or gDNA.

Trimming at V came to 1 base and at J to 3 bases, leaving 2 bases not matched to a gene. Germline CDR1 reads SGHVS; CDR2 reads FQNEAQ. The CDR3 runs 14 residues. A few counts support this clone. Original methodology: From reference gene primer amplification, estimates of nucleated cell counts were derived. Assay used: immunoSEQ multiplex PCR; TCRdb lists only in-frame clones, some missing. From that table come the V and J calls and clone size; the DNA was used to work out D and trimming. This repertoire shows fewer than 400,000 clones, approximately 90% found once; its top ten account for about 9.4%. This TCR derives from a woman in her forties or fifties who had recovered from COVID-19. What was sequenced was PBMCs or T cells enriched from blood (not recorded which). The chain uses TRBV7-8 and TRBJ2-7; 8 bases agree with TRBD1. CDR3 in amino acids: CASSLGQGYYEQYF. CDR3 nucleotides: TGTGCCAGCAGCTTAGGACAGGGGTACTACGAGCAGTACTTC.